A single sample is the source of the 2 T cell receptor beta chains below, sequenced in a study of T cell changes during pregnancy in multiple sclerosis. The data were produced by immunoSEQ multiplex PCR, yet TCRdb's version contains in-frame clones alone and is incomplete. The data hold 35,000 to 45,000 clones, with more than 85% observed a single time. Specimen: CD8+ T cells from peripheral blood mononuclear cells, collected in the first trimester of pregnancy. These receptors came from a female donor with multiple sclerosis, enrolled in a pregnancy study.

The chain couples TRBV2 to TRBJ2-1; 7 positions match TRBD1. Germline-derived CDR1 and CDR2 are SNHLY and FYNNEI. V trimming: 5 bases; J trimming: 8 bases; junction bases outside the gene matches: 9. The CDR3 sequence is 14 residues long. The CDR3 DNA follows: TGTGCCAGCAGTAGAAGTGACAGGGTTGATGAGCAGTTCTTC. It is translated as CASSRSDRVDEQFF.

The sample holds a few counts of this clone. The CDR3 DNA follows: TGTGCCAGCAGCTTAGCGGGGGCCGGGGAGACCCAGTACTTC. As protein: CASSLAGAGETQYF. The rearrangement links TRBV7-2 to TRBJ2-5; possibly TRBD1 for D (6 bases). The CDR3 consists of 14 residues. The germline V gene encodes CDR1 SGHTA and CDR2 FQGNSA. V lost 0 bases and J lost 5, with 10 bases in between.